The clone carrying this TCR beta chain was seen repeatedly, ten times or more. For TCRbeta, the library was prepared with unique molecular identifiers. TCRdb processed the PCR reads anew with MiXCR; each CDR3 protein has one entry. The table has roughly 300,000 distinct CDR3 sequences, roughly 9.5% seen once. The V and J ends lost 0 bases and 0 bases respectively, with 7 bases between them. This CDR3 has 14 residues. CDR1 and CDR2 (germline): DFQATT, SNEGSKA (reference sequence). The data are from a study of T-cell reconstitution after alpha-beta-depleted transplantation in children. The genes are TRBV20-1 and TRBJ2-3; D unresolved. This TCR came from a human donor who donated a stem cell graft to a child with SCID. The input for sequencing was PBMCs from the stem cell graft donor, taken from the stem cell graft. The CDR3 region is CSARDAASTDTQYF. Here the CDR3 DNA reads TGCAGTGCTAGAGATGCAGCGAGCACAGATACGCAGTATTTT.